This is a list of T cell receptor beta chains from one sample in a study of T-cell reconstitution after alpha-beta-depleted transplantation in children. Via MiXCR, TCRdb re-called the PCR reads, giving one row per CDR3 protein. The table includes about 610,000 distinct CDR3 sequences, roughly a tenth detected once. The specimen comprised PBMCs from the stem cell graft donor, sampled from the stem cell graft. Receptors were obtained from a human donor who donated a stem cell graft to a child with acute myeloid leukemia. Each CDR3 is given with its conserved first and last residue. The D gene is left open where the match is weak. Some rows mark clone size as missing; the rest say once, few, many or name a class of expanded clone.

v_call	d_call	j_call	clone_size	cdr3_nt	cdr3_aa
TRBV20-1	TRBD2	TRBJ2-1	NA	TGCAGTGCCCGTAAGCGGGGGGACTACAATGAGCAGTTCTTC	CSARKRGDYNEQFF
TRBV6-2/TRBV6-3	NA	TRBJ2-1	few	TGTGCCAGCAGTTTGGGGCCCCCGAAGTTCTTC	CASSLGPPKFF
TRBV4-3	NA	TRBJ1-1	many	TGCGCCAGCAGCCAAGCCAGGAGGGTGTCTGAAGCTTTCTTT	CASSQARRVSEAFF
TRBV7-2	NA	TRBJ2-3	many	TGTGCCAGCAGCACTGACCCCCGGACCACAGATACGCAGTATTTT	CASSTDPRTTDTQYF
TRBV30	TRBD1	TRBJ2-7	few	TGTGCCTGGAGTAGCCGCTCAGGGGGCGAGCAGTACTTC	CAWSSRSGGEQYF
TRBV9	NA	TRBJ2-1	many	TGTGCCAGCAGCGGACCCAACAGGGTCTGGGAGCAGTTCTTC	CASSGPNRVWEQFF
TRBV20-1	NA	TRBJ1-6	many	TGCAGTGCTAGAGATATAACAGGGACCCATTCACCCCTCCACTTT	CSARDITGTHSPLHF
TRBV4-2	NA	TRBJ2-5	many	TGTGCCAGCAGCCAAGAAATCATTGGGACCCAGTACTTC	CASSQEIIGTQYF
TRBV29-1	NA	TRBJ1-2	many	TGCAGCGTTTTAGTCCGAGGCTACACCTTC	CSVLVRGYTF
TRBV30	NA	TRBJ2-1	NA	TGTGCCTGGAGTCTCGGGGGCGGTTTTAGGTTCTTC	CAWSLGGGFRFF
TRBV5-1	TRBD2	TRBJ2-1	few	TGCGCCAGCAGCTTGTTTGGGGGAGGGCCTGGGGAGCAGTTCTTC	CASSLFGGGPGEQFF
TRBV12-3/TRBV12-4	NA	TRBJ2-4	many	TGTGCCAGCAGTCGGGGGACACCGCTAGCCAAAAACATTCAGTACTTC	CASSRGTPLAKNIQYF
TRBV25-1	TRBD1	TRBJ2-2	many	TGTGCCAGCAGTGAGGGACAGTTAACCGGGGAGCTGTTTTTT	CASSEGQLTGELFF
TRBV5-6	NA	TRBJ1-5	NA	TGTGCCAGCAGCCCCGAGGCTGGGCAGCCCCAGCATTTT	CASSPEAGQPQHF
TRBV5-6	NA	TRBJ1-1	few	TGTGCCAGCAGCTTGAGAGGGAATTCGCGTACTGAAGCTTTCTTT	CASSLRGNSRTEAFF
TRBV20-1	NA	TRBJ2-7	few	TGCAGTGCTGAAGGGGCCTCCTCCTACGAGCAGTACTTC	CSAEGASSYEQYF
TRBV7-2	NA	TRBJ2-1	few	TGTGCCAGCAGCCTCGTGGACAGCAGGAATGAGCAGTTCTTC	CASSLVDSRNEQFF
TRBV12-3/TRBV12-4	NA	TRBJ1-4	many	TGTGCCAGCAGTCGCACCCTACGCCTGCCCCGATTTTTT	CASSRTLRLPRFF
TRBV12-3/TRBV12-4	NA	TRBJ1-2	NA	TGTGCCAGCAGTTTAGGAGGGGGGACTGGCTACACCTTC	CASSLGGGTGYTF
TRBV27	NA	TRBJ2-1	few	TGTGCCAGCAGCTCCGACAGGTTAACAGGATATGAGCAGTTCTTC	CASSSDRLTGYEQFF
TRBV20-1	TRBD2	TRBJ2-4	many	TGCAGTGCTAGGGGACTAGCGGGAGCGGGGTACATTCAGTACTTC	CSARGLAGAGYIQYF
TRBV15	NA	TRBJ1-6	few	TGTGCCACCAGAGGATTGGAAGGCTGGGGGGATTCACCCCTCCACTTT	CATRGLEGWGDSPLHF
TRBV2	TRBD2	TRBJ2-1	many	TGTGCCAGCAGTGCTGGGGGACTAGCGGTCGAAAGCTCCTACAATGAGCAGTTCTTC	CASSAGGLAVESSYNEQFF